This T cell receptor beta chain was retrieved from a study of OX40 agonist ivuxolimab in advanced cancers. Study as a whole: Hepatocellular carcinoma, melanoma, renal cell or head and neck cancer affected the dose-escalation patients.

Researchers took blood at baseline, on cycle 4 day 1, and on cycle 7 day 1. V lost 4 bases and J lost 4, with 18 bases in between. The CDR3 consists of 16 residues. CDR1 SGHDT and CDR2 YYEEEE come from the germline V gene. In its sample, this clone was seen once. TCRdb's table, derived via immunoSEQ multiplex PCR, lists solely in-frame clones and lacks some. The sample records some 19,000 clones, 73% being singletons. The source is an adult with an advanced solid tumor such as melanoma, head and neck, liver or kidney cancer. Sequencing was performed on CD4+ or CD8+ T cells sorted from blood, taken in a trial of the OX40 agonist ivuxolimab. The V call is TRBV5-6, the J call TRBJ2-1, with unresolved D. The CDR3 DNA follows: TGTGCCAGCAGCCTTCCCCCTACATATACTTACAATGAGCAGTTCTTC. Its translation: CASSLPPTYTYNEQFF.